The sequence of this TCR beta chain was determined in a study of T cells after yellow fever vaccination. At least ten counts were recorded for this clonotype. TCRdb redid the calling of the 5' RACE reads with MiXCR, one entry per CDR3 protein. The sample consists of about 130,000 distinct CDR3 sequences, approximately 9% of them appearing once. From germline, CDR1 is SQVTM and CDR2 ANQGSEA. The CDR3 extends over 13 amino acids. With V trimmed by 3 bases and J by 6 bases, 4 bases remained unmatched. The sequence came from a man aged 18 to 30 who received the YFV17D yellow fever vaccine. The chain joins TRBV29-1 to TRBJ2-1, with 8 nucleotides matching TRBD2. This sample comprised CD8+ T cells sorted from PBMCs, obtained on the day of the yellow fever booster vaccination. The CDR3 spells CSVERGAPNEQFF. The CDR3 DNA reads as TGCAGCGTTGAGCGGGGGGCGCCCAATGAGCAGTTCTTC.